This TCR beta chain was profiled in a study of T cells after yellow fever vaccination. For the study at large: The authors prepared low-cell-number fractions using SMART-Seq v4 Ultra Low Input. Findings and caveats of the study: A weaker secondary response peaked on day 5, the primary on day 15. Repertoires sorted by FACS could include abundant clonotypes that are contaminants from the bulk population.

Germline-derived CDR1 and CDR2 are LNHNV and YYDKDF (reference sequence). The CDR3 runs 15 residues. V was pared by 0 bases and J by 7 bases, with 15 bases between. The sample holds a few counts of this clonotype. What it binds is not known. TCRdb re-derived calls from the 5' RACE reads in MiXCR, one entry per CDR3 protein. The repertoire includes about 320,000 distinct CDR3 sequences, around 7.3% of them detected once, and roughly a sixth sits in the top ten. The sequence derives from a man in his late teens or twenties who received the YFV17D yellow fever vaccine. The specimen was PBMCs, collected approximately 47 days after the first yellow fever vaccination. This chain joins TRBV15 and TRBJ1-1; a possible D gene is TRBD1 (6 bases). This CDR3 reads CATSRDTSGAHEAFF. The CDR3 DNA reads TGTGCCACCAGCAGAGATACCTCGGGGGCACATGAAGCTTTCTTT.